This TCR beta chain is from a study of T cells in localized non-small cell lung cancer. Whole-study results and caveats: Paired adjacent lung recovered a median about 60 of the top 100 tumor clones. Uninvolved adjacent lung had higher T cell clonality than tumor and all other tissues.

Of note for this clone: Its antigen is undetermined.

V trimming: 6 bases; J trimming: 5 bases; junction bases outside the gene matches: 6. The CDR3 runs 13 residues. The germline V gene has CDR1 LNHDA and CDR2 SQIVND (reference sequence). The repertoire was sequenced with immunoSEQ multiplex PCR; TCRdb's copy has only in-frame clones and lacks some. The repertoire holds 58,000 or so clones, with 90% as singletons. The chain carries TRBV19 and TRBJ1-2, with 7 bases that match TRBD1. The material sequenced was peripheral blood, taken before any cancer treatment. The clonotype comes from a woman aged 35 to 75 with stage I lung adenocarcinoma. The CDR3 loop reads CASRPQGKYGYTF. CDR3 bases: TGTGCCAGTAGACCACAGGGGAAGTATGGCTACACCTTC.